The rows below give T cell receptor beta chains drawn from one sample of a study of blood T cell repertoires in COVID-19. Repertoires were generated with immunoSEQ multiplex PCR, while TCRdb's copy carries only in-frame clones and drops some. The sample lists about 220,000 clones; roughly 88% were seen once. Input material: PBMCs or T cells enriched from blood (not recorded which). The receptor source for this set is a woman between 40 and 55 years old with acute COVID-19. CDR3s include the opening cysteine and the closing phenylalanine or tryptophan. The D gene is left open where the match is weak. The size entry is marked missing in some rows and otherwise reads once, few, many or a size class.

v_gene	d_gene	abundance	j_gene	CDR3aa	CDR3nt
TRBV18	TRBD1	once	TRBJ2-2	CASSLDRDGLNTGELFF	TGTGCCAGCTCACTTGACAGGGACGGGCTTAACACCGGGGAGCTGTTTTTT
TRBV30	TRBD1	NA	TRBJ1-2	CAWTVDRGDGYTF	TGTGCCTGGACCGTCGACAGGGGGGATGGCTACACCTTC
TRBV10-3	TRBD1	NA	TRBJ1-2	CAISGGTGAFGYGYTF	TGTGCCATCAGTGGAGGGACAGGGGCTTTCGGATATGGCTACACCTTC
TRBV30	TRBD1	NA	TRBJ1-5	CAWSSGQGGNQPQHF	TGTGCCTGGAGTTCGGGACAGGGCGGCAATCAGCCCCAGCATTTT
TRBV21-1	NA	NA	TRBJ2-6	CASRYRDRSSGANVLTF	TGTGCCAGCAGATACCGGGACAGGTCCTCTGGGGCCAACGTCCTGACTTTC
TRBV30	NA	NA	TRBJ1-5	CAWSRGEGNQPQHF	TGTGCCTGGAGTCGAGGCGAGGGAAATCAGCCCCAGCATTTT
TRBV5-1	TRBD1	NA	TRBJ1-1	CASSDRQGVNTEAFF	TGCGCCAGCAGTGATCGACAGGGAGTGAACACTGAAGCTTTCTTT
TRBV7-2	TRBD2	NA	TRBJ2-1	CASSLSGGNNEQFF	TGTGCCAGCAGCTTAAGCGGGGGGAATAATGAGCAGTTCTTC
TRBV4-1	NA	NA	TRBJ1-3	CASSQDRSFGRSSGNTIYF	TGCGCCAGCAGCCAAGATCGAAGCTTCGGGAGAAGCTCTGGAAACACCATATATTTT
TRBV7-8	TRBD1	NA	TRBJ1-5	CASSFDGQGARNQPQHF	TGTGCCAGCAGCTTCGACGGACAGGGGGCGCGCAATCAGCCCCAGCATTTT
TRBV6-1	TRBD2	NA	TRBJ2-3	CASSAGGGTQYF	TGTGCCAGCTCCGCGGGGGGAGGCACGCAGTATTTT
TRBV10-3	NA	NA	TRBJ1-6	CAISGQALPPLHF	TGTGCCATCAGTGGACAGGCGTTGCCTCCCCTCCACTTT
TRBV7-3	NA	once	TRBJ2-2	CASSLDIPGELFF	TGTGCCAGCAGCTTAGACATCCCCGGGGAGCTGTTTTTT
TRBV4-3	NA	few	TRBJ2-7	CASSHDRFSYEQYF	TGCGCCAGCAGCCATGACAGGTTCTCCTACGAGCAGTACTTC
TRBV3-1/TRBV3-2	TRBD1	NA	TRBJ1-2	CASSGDRGYGYTF	TGTGCCAGCAGCGGCGACAGGGGCTATGGCTACACCTTC
TRBV7-2	NA	NA	TRBJ1-2	CASSAGTAYGYTF	TGTGCCAGCAGCGCTGGGACTGCCTATGGCTACACCTTC